What follows describes a single TCR beta chain. The sample is drawn from a study of blood T cell repertoires in COVID-19. Study background: Whether acute or convalescent, the COVID-19 samples came from the United States, Italy and Spain. PBMCs, B-cell-depleted T cells, or T cells were the source of the cDNA or gDNA that made up the material.

The CDR3 has 15 residues. CDR1 is SQVTM, CDR2 ANQGSEA, per germline. After removal of 6 bases from V and 0 bases from J, the junction contained 7 bases not matched to a gene. Per the study methods: Researchers report that nucleated cell counts were estimated from reference gene primer amplification. TCRdb's table, derived via immunoSEQ multiplex PCR, lists solely in-frame clones and lacks some. The V and J calls and clone size were taken over from that table, and D and trimming were inferred from the DNA. The sample holds 250,000 to 350,000 clones, roughly 80% seen once. Sequencing input: peripheral blood. This clonotype was sampled from a human donor with COVID-19, enrolled during active disease. The donor label of this sample is uncertain. The chain has TRBV29-1 and TRBJ2-1; 8 nucleotides match TRBD2. The CDR3 sequence is CSVHGGGLSYNEQFF. The CDR3, as DNA: TGCAGCGTCCACGGGGGGGGCCTCTCCTACAATGAGCAGTTCTTC.